Each of the 15 T cell receptor beta chains below was sequenced from the same sample in a study of technical replicates of blood from several donors. Clones were sequenced by immunoSEQ multiplex PCR, and TCRdb holds only the in-frame ones, with some missing. The table has some 70,000 clones, less than 98% seen once. Sequencing input: T cells isolated from PBMCs. Receptors were obtained from a human donor in good health.

The CDR3 coding sequence is TGTGCCAGCAGTTTTAGCAGGGACAGGGGATTACCCGGGGAGCTGTTTTTT. This encodes CASSFSRDRGLPGELFF. This rearrangement joins TRBV27 to TRBJ2-2, with TRBD1 matching 10 bases. CDR3 size: 17 residues. CDR1 and CDR2 from the germline V gene are MNHEY and SMNVEV (reference sequence). Unmatched junction bases numbered 10, after V lost 3 bases and J lost 6 bases.

The V and J genes are TRBV9 and TRBJ2-2; 11 bases fit TRBD2. After removal of 3 bases from V and 5 bases from J, the junction contained 3 bases not matched to a gene. CDR3 length: 15 residues. CDR1 and CDR2 (germline): SGDLS, YYNGEE. The CDR3 loop reads CASSAGTSGTGELFF. CDR3 nucleotides: TGTGCCAGCAGCGCAGGGACTAGCGGTACCGGGGAGCTGTTTTTT. Variable domain in full (rest from reference TRBV9 and TRBJ2-2): DSGVTQTPKHLITATGQRVTLRCSPRSGDLSVYWYQQSLDQGLQFLIQYYNGEERAKGNILERFSAQQFPDLHSELNLSSLELGDSALYFCASSAGTSGTGELFFGEGSRLTVL.

The CDR3 nucleotides read TGTGCCAGCACCAACACAGATACGCAGTATTTT. Protein: CASTNTDTQYF. The chain is built from TRBV27 and TRBJ2-3; D call uncertain. Germline CDR1 MNHEY, CDR2 SMNVEV (reference sequence). V was shortened by 7 bases and J by 2 bases, with 4 bases between the two germline ends. The CDR3 is made up of 11 amino acids.

The gene calls are TRBV6-1 and TRBJ2-1, with TRBD1 matching over 7 bases. This CDR3 contains 17 residues. Germline assignment: CDR1 MNHNS and CDR2 SASEGT. The ends lost 2 bases at V and 0 bases at J; junction bases unmatched: 7. In DNA, the CDR3 is TGTGCCAGCAGTGAAAACAGGGGAGCGGACTCCTACAATGAGCAGTTCTTC. This sequence encodes CASSENRGADSYNEQFF.

The V gene is TRBV18, the J gene TRBJ2-2; 7 bases match TRBD1. V gave up 10 bases and J gave up 7 bases; unmatched junction bases: 9. CDR3 length: 13 amino acids. Germline CDR1 is KGHSH and CDR2 is LQKENI. The DNA of the CDR3 is TGTGCCACCGCCGGGACAGTGAACGGGGAGCTGTTTTTT. Its protein product is CATAGTVNGELFF.

J is TRBJ2-7 and V is TRBV7-8, with 8 bases that match TRBD2. V lost 5 bases to trimming and J lost 2 bases; unmatched junction nucleotides: 8. The CDR3 runs to 15 residues. Germline CDR1 SGHVS, CDR2 FQNEAQ. CDR3 coding DNA: TGTGCCAGCAGCAGTGCAACTAGCGGTACCTACGAGCAGTACTTC. It translates to CASSSATSGTYEQYF.

The chain employs TRBV5-6 and TRBJ2-1; 7 bases line up with TRBD1. Germline V CDR1 and CDR2: SGHDT, YYEEEE. CDR3 length equals 14 residues. V trimming: 2 bases; J trimming: 2 bases; junction bases outside the gene matches: 1. CDR3 in amino acids: CASSFGTAYNEQFF. CDR3 sequence (DNA): TGTGCCAGCAGCTTCGGGACAGCCTACAATGAGCAGTTCTTC. Complete variable domain (other parts from reference TRBV5-6 and TRBJ2-1): DAGVTQSPTHLIKTRGQQVTLRCSPKSGHDTVSWYQQALGQGPQFIFQYYEEEERQRGNFPDRFSGHQFPNYSSELNVNALLLGDSALYLCASSFGTAYNEQFFGPGTRLTVL.

This chain links TRBV7-2 with TRBJ2-5; no firm D call. Looked up from germline, CDR1 is SGHTA and CDR2 is FQGNSA. The length of the CDR3 is 13 residues. V lost 3 bases to trimming and J lost 2 bases, with 7 bases between them. CDR3 in amino acids: CASSFGQQETQYF. The CDR3 DNA sequence: TGTGCCAGCAGCTTTGGGCAGCAAGAGACCCAGTACTTC. Complete variable domain (other parts from reference TRBV7-2 and TRBJ2-5): GAGVSQSPSNKVTEKGKDVELRCDPISGHTALYWYRQSLGQGLEFLIYFQGNSAPDKSGLPSDRFSAERTGGSVSTLTIQRTQQEDSAVYLCASSFGQQETQYFGPGTRLLVL.

V usage is TRBV11-2 and J usage is TRBJ1-2, with 7 bases aligning to TRBD1. The germline V gene encodes CDR1 SGHAT and CDR2 FQNNGV. This CDR3 is built from 14 residues. The ends lost 5 bases at V and 6 bases at J; junction bases unmatched: 9. The CDR3 loop is CASSRIQGRDGYTF. For the CDR3, the DNA is TGTGCCAGCAGCCGTATACAGGGGAGAGATGGCTACACCTTC.

This clone was seen only once. The gene calls are TRBV11-2 and TRBJ2-7; TRBD2 is a possible D gene (5 bases). The CDR3 sequence is 15 residues long. Trimming took off 7 bases at V and 4 bases at J, with 20 bases between the two ends. The V gene's germline CDR1 is SGHAT and CDR2 FQNNGV. DNA for the CDR3: TGTGCCAGCACCATGAGAGGGAACAGCCTTTACGAGCAGTACTTC. Protein sequence: CASTMRGNSLYEQYF.

The J gene is TRBJ2-3, the V gene TRBV7-8; D is unresolved. The CDR3 length is 15 residues. Germline V gives CDR1 SGHVS, CDR2 FQNEAQ. Deletions cut 3 bases from V and 0 bases from J, with 10 bases between. CDR3 in amino acids: CASSLRIPSTDTQYF. The DNA for the CDR3 is TGTGCCAGCAGCTTGAGAATACCTAGCACAGATACGCAGTATTTT.

This clone came up once. The rearrangement uses TRBV30 and TRBJ1-2; TRBD1 matches at 9 bases. CDR1 and CDR2 (germline): GTSNPN, SVGIG (reference sequence). The CDR3 totals 15 residues. Trimming at V came to 5 bases and at J to 3 bases, leaving 10 bases not matched to a gene. CDR3 residues: CAWGGQGFPDYGYTF. CDR3 nucleotides: TGTGCCTGGGGGGGACAGGGTTTTCCGGACTATGGCTACACCTTC.

The chain recombines TRBV19 with TRBJ2-5; TRBD1 agrees at 9 bases. V shed 7 bases and J 5 bases; nucleotides not matched to a gene: 20. The CDR3 length is 18 residues. The germline V gene encodes CDR1 LNHDA and CDR2 SQIVND (reference sequence). The CDR3, as DNA: TGTGCCAGTACCTTAGGGGGACAGGCGGGACAGGGAGGTGAGACCCAGTACTTC. Encoded protein: CASTLGGQAGQGGETQYF.

V and J are TRBV30 and TRBJ1-2, with 12 positions matching TRBD1. The CDR3 is 12 amino acids. CDR1 GTSNPN and CDR2 SVGIG come from the germline V gene (reference sequence). The J segment lost 6 bases and the V segment lost 8 bases, leaving 4 bases of the junction unmatched. DNA for the CDR3: TGTGCCGGGGACAGGGGGCTTGATGGCTACACCTTC. It specifies CAGDRGLDGYTF.

This clone appeared once. The V gene is TRBV29-1, the J gene TRBJ2-3; 11 bases fit TRBD2. Trimming cost V 6 bases and J 4 bases; bases outside gene matches: 9. Germline CDR1 is SQVTM and CDR2 is ANQGSEA. The CDR3 consists of 15 residues. In nucleotides, the CDR3 is TGCAGCGTCTTAATAGCGGGAGGGCCCCCAGATACGCAGTATTTT. Its translation: CSVLIAGGPPDTQYF.